This entry lists 20 T cell receptor beta chains sequenced from one sample in a study of cytomegalovirus exposure and HLA in healthy donors. PCR amplification relied on 60 Vbeta primers (plus 13 Jbeta primers). The repertoire was sequenced with immunoSEQ multiplex PCR; TCRdb's copy has only in-frame clones and lacks some. The table shows approximately 130,000 clones, with approximately 8.6% occurring only once. Sample: PBMCs. Receptors originate from a woman aged 40 to 50 in good health and CMV-seropositive.

CDR3: CASSLGPGWGGTEAFF. The CDR3, as DNA: TGTGCCAGCAGCTTGGGGCCAGGGTGGGGAGGCACTGAAGCTTTCTTT. This chain connects TRBV7-6 to TRBJ1-1; maybe TRBD1 (5 bases). This CDR3 comprises 16 residues. V was trimmed by 3 bases and J by 4 bases, leaving 18 bases between them. The germline CDR1 and CDR2 sequences are SGHVS and FNYEAQ.

This chain connects TRBV5-4 to TRBJ2-1, with unresolved D. The CDR3 runs 15 residues. V lost 1 base and J 3 bases, leaving 11 bases between the germline ends. CDR1 and CDR2 from the germline V gene are SGHNT and YYREEE (reference sequence). For the CDR3, the DNA is TGTGCCAGCAGCTTGAGTAACGCAGGCTACAATGAGCAGTTCTTC. Amino acid sequence: CASSLSNAGYNEQFF.

This chain uses TRBV5-1 with TRBJ2-2; D might be TRBD2 (6 bases). CDR3 length equals 16 residues. Deletions cut 4 bases from V and 1 base from J, with 14 bases between. Germline assignment: CDR1 SGHRS and CDR2 YFSETQ. The CDR3 DNA follows: TGCGCCAGCAGCACAGATAGCGGAATGAACACCGGGGAGCTGTTTTTT. Translated, it gives CASSTDSGMNTGELFF.

A remark on this clone: An end of the junction differs from the germline gene, which may be a read error. This sequence joins TRBV2 and TRBJ2-7; TRBD1 matches 11 bases. Germline CDR1 and CDR2: SNHLY and FYNNEI. This CDR3 contains 15 residues. CDR3 sequence reads: CASREGQGATYEQYF. The CDR3 nucleotides read TGTGCCAGCAGAGAAGGACAGGGGGCTACCTACGAGCAGTACTTC.

This clone has just a few counts. In nucleotides, the CDR3 is TGTGCCAGCAGCGTAGCGGGGGGGTACTCCTACAATGAGCAGTTCTTC. As protein: CASSVAGGYSYNEQFF. The V call is TRBV9, the J call TRBJ2-1, with 8 bases identical to TRBD2. The germline V gene has CDR1 SGDLS and CDR2 YYNGEE. V lost 0 bases, J lost 0 bases, and 2 bases stayed unmatched. The length of the CDR3 is 16 residues.

V usage is TRBV6-5 and J usage is TRBJ2-4, with D possibly being TRBD2 (5 bases). Germline values: CDR1 MNHEY, CDR2 SVGAGI. Trimming took off 6 bases at V and 6 bases at J, with 18 bases between the two ends. The CDR3 extends over 15 amino acids. The CDR3 protein is CASRSAGNSGNIQYF. In DNA form, the CDR3 reads TGTGCCAGCAGGTCAGCCGGGAATTCAGGAAACATTCAGTACTTC.

This clone was seen a few times. This chain connects TRBV7-9 to TRBJ1-4, with a weak D call TRBD1 (5 bases). Trimming took 5 bases from V and 0 from J, leaving 10 bases between them. This CDR3 spans 15 amino acids. Germline V lookup: CDR1 SEHNR, CDR2 FQNEAQ (reference sequence). This CDR3 is CASSPDRTTNEKLFF. The CDR3 coding sequence is TGTGCCAGCAGCCCAGACAGAACAACTAATGAAAAACTGTTTTTT.

This clone was found a few times. The chain couples TRBV6-5 to TRBJ1-3; no clear D. CDR1 is MNHEY and CDR2 is SVGAGI in the germline V gene. The germline V and J ends were trimmed by 2 bases and 2 bases, with 10 bases remaining between them. This CDR3 comprises 15 residues. CDR3 protein: CASSYRGVTGNTIYF. The CDR3 DNA sequence: TGTGCCAGCAGTTACCGCGGTGTTACTGGAAACACCATATATTTT.

This clone was seen more than once but under ten times. The chain employs TRBV6-5 and TRBJ1-1; tentatively, D is TRBD1 (5 bases). CDR1 and CDR2 from the germline V gene are MNHEY and SVGAGI. With 5 bases removed from V and 0 bases from J, the gap between germline ends came to 13 bases. The CDR3 has 15 amino acids. In DNA form, the CDR3 reads TGTGCCAGCAGTCGACCGACAGTCCTGAACACTGAAGCTTTCTTT. Translating it yields CASSRPTVLNTEAFF.

The table lists this clone with a few counts. The V call is TRBV18, the J call TRBJ2-7; 7 positions match TRBD1. V gave up 1 base and J gave up 2 bases; unmatched junction bases: 2. The CDR3 loop spans 14 amino acids. Germline CDR1 is KGHSH and CDR2 is LQKENI. The CDR3 loop reads CASSPLGQTYEQYF. The CDR3 nucleotides are TGTGCCAGCTCACCACTGGGACAGACCTACGAGCAGTACTTC.

A word on this clone: Additional DNA sequences in this sample encode the identical CDR3. This sequence joins TRBV6-5 and TRBJ1-1; D gene unclear. V gave up 6 bases and J gave up 1 base, with 3 bases separating them. Germline V gene data show CDR1 as MNHEY and CDR2 as SVGAGI. This CDR3 spans 11 amino acids. CDR3 region: CASSRNTEAFF. CDR3 nucleotides: TGTGCCAGCAGCCGGAACACTGAAGCTTTCTTT.

This rearrangement joins TRBV10-1 to TRBJ2-1, with 10 bases identical to TRBD2. J lost 7 bases, V lost 0 bases, and 9 bases had no gene match. Germline CDR1 reads WNHNN; CDR2 reads SYGVQD (reference sequence). The CDR3 loop spans 17 amino acids. CDR3 coding DNA: TGCGCCAGCAGTGAGTCGATAGGAGCGGGGGGGAAGAATGAGCAGTTCTTC. Its translation is CASSESIGAGGKNEQFF.

This clone has a handful of counts. CDR3 sequence: CASSQTGQHYGYTF. The CDR3 nucleotides read TGTGCCAGCAGCCAAACCGGACAGCACTATGGCTACACCTTC. The J gene is TRBJ1-2, the V gene TRBV4-2; possible D gene TRBD1, 6 bases. The CDR3 length is 14 residues. Germline-derived CDR1 and CDR2 are LGHNA and YNFKEQ. V lost 2 bases to trimming and J lost 3 bases, with 10 bases between them.

This clone was picked up a small number of times. The chain is built from TRBV18 and TRBJ2-4, with TRBD1 matching 8 bases. The V gene's germline CDR1 is KGHSH and CDR2 LQKENI. Trimming at V came to 1 base and at J to 8 bases, leaving 4 bases not matched to a gene. This CDR3 contains 14 residues. The CDR3 sequence: CASSPRTGRDIQYF. The DNA of the CDR3 is TGTGCCAGCTCACCACGGACAGGGCGGGACATTCAGTACTTC.

In its sample, this clone was seen a few times. This chain joins TRBV7-9 and TRBJ2-7; 7 nucleotides align to TRBD1. CDR1 SEHNR and CDR2 FQNEAQ come from the germline V gene (reference sequence). The CDR3 runs to 15 residues. After removal of 7 bases from V and 0 bases from J, the junction contained 9 bases not matched to a gene. In DNA, the CDR3 is TGTGCCAGCACCCCCTCGACAGGGAGCTCCTACGAGCAGTACTTC. Encoded protein: CASTPSTGSSYEQYF. The full variable domain, with the rest looked up from reference TRBV7-9 and TRBJ2-7, is DTGVSQNPRHKITKRGQNVTFRCDPISEHNRLYWYRQTLGQGPEFLTYFQNEAQLEKSRLLSDRFSAERPKGSFSTLEIQRTEQGDSAMYLCASTPSTGSSYEQYFGPGTRLTVT.

The chain links TRBV19 to TRBJ1-5; D unresolved. CDR1 is LNHDA, CDR2 SQIVND, per germline (reference sequence). V was cut by 6 bases and J by 0 bases, with 12 bases left in between. The CDR3 spans 15 residues. CDR3 DNA: TGTGCCAGTAGCATCCGCGGAAATAGCAATCAGCCCCAGCATTTT. Its translation: CASSIRGNSNQPQHF.

This sequence joins TRBV7-6 and TRBJ1-1; unclear D gene. Trimming left V 5 bases short and J 1 base short, with 11 bases between. The CDR3 is made up of 14 amino acids. Germline values: CDR1 SGHVS, CDR2 FNYEAQ. The CDR3 DNA is TGTGCCAGCAGCGGAAGAGAGGGGAACACTGAAGCTTTCTTT. It yields the protein CASSGREGNTEAFF.

This clone has more than one count but fewer than ten. This chain joins TRBV7-9 and TRBJ2-7; D is possibly TRBD1 (6 bases). The CDR3 loop spans 15 amino acids. With 5 bases removed from V and 3 bases from J, the gap between germline ends came to 17 bases. The germline V gene encodes CDR1 SEHNR and CDR2 FQNEAQ (reference sequence). As DNA, the CDR3 is TGTGCCAGCAGCCCAGGGGAATGGGCCAGCTACGAGCAGTACTTC. Translated, it gives CASSPGEWASYEQYF.

V usage is TRBV5-6 and J usage is TRBJ1-3, with a possible D match to TRBD1 (5 bases). The germline gives CDR1 SGHDT, CDR2 YYEEEE. The CDR3 loop spans 14 amino acids. The V and J ends lost 2 bases and 6 bases respectively, with 12 bases between them. CDR3 coding DNA: TGTGCCAGCAGCTTTGAAACAGGCGAAAACACCATATATTTT. Its translation: CASSFETGENTIYF.

V gene TRBV4-1 combines with J gene TRBJ1-1, with a weak D call TRBD1 (5 bases). The CDR3 loop spans 15 amino acids. The V end was cut by 1 base, the J end by 5 bases, with 14 bases between. Per germline, CDR1 MGHRA and CDR2 YSYEKL. The CDR3 here is CASSQGRGGQTEAFF. The CDR3 bases are TGCGCCAGCAGCCAAGGAAGGGGAGGTCAAACTGAAGCTTTCTTT.